The clone carrying this TCR beta chain has only a few counts. Its antigen remains unknown. The CDR3 has 16 residues. V gave up 3 bases and J gave up 7 bases; unmatched junction bases: 6. Germline CDR1 is MGHRA and CDR2 is YSYEKL. Sequenced by immunoSEQ multiplex PCR; TCRdb stores in-frame clones only, minus some. This table has 300,000 to 400,000 clones, 85% to 90% appearing once. The data were taken from a study of Ad26.COV2.S vaccination and SARS-CoV-2 variants. Notes on the study in general: Among vaccine recipients, spike-specific TCR breadth exceeded that of placebo recipients.

Treatment indicated: 15 to 20 received Ad26.COV2.S at low or high dose, single or two shots; about five received placebo; per-sample allocation not given. Specimens were obtained on day 63 following the first vaccine or placebo injection. Participants' vaccine, an Ad26 vector, delivered Wuhan-strain SARS-CoV-2 spike. The receptor's source is a person between 18 and 60 years old who received the Ad26.COV2.S COVID-19 vaccine or a placebo. V gene TRBV4-1 combines with J gene TRBJ2-1; 13 nucleotides line up with TRBD2. Specimen: peripheral blood, collected in a trial of Ad26.COV2.S vaccine versus placebo. DNA for the CDR3: TGCGCCAGCAGCCAGCGGACTAGCGGGAGAGTAAATGAGCAGTTCTTC. As protein: CASSQRTSGRVNEQFF.